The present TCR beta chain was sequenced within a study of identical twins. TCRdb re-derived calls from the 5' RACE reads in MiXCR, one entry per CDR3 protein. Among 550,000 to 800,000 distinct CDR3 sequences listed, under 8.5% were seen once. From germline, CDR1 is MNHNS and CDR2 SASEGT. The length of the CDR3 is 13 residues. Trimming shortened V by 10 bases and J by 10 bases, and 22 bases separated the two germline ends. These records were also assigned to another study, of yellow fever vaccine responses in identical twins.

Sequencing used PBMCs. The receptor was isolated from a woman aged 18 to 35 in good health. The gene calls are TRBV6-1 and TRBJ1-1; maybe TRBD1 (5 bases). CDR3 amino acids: CATSTVPGAGAFF. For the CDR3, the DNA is TGTGCCACATCGACAGTACCTGGGGCGGGAGCTTTCTTT.